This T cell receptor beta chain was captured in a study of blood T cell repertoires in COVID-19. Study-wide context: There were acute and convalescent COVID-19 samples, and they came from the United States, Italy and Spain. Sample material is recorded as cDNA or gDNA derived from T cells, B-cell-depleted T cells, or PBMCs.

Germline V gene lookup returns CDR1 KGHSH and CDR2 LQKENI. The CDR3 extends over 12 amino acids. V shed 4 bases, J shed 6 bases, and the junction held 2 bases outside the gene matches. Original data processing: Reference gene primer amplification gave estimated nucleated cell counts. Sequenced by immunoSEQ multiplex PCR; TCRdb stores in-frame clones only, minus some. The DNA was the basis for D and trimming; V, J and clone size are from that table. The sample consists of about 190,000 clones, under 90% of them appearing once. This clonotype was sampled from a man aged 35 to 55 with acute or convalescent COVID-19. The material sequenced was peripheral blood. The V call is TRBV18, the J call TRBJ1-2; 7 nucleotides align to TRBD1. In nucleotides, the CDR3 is TGTGCCAGCTCACTAGACAGGGATGGCTACACCTTC. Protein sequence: CASSLDRDGYTF.